This note documents a single T cell receptor (beta chain) sequence. TCRdb's copy holds only in-frame clones and misses some; the assay was immunoSEQ multiplex PCR. The repertoire holds about 480,000 clones, roughly 89% seen once, with roughly 12% in the top ten. The sample comes from a study of Ad26.COV2.S vaccination and SARS-CoV-2 variants. Sample treatment: roughly 20 received Ad26.COV2.S at low or high dose, single or two shots; about 5 received placebo; per-sample allocation not given. Collection of the samples took place on day 63 after the first injection of vaccine or placebo. The CDR3 covers 14 residues. Per the germline V gene, CDR1 is LNHDA and CDR2 is SQIVND (reference sequence). The V segment lost 8 bases and the J segment 2 bases; nucleotides outside the gene matches: 7.

The genes are TRBV19 and TRBJ2-3; TRBD2 matches 7 bases. The receptor comes from a person aged 18-65 years who received the Ad26.COV2.S COVID-19 vaccine or a placebo. The specimen comprised peripheral blood, sampled in a trial of Ad26.COV2.S vaccine versus placebo. In nucleotides, the CDR3 is TGTGCCAGTGTGCCGGGACTACACACAGATACGCAGTATTTT. This translates into CASVPGLHTDTQYF.